The source of this TCR beta chain is a study of blood T cell repertoires in COVID-19. Study overall: PBMCs, B-cell-depleted T cells, or T cells provided the cDNA or gDNA that made up the material.

The count of this clone is one. V dropped 6 bases and J dropped 0; count of bases not matched to a gene: 7. The CDR3 has 15 amino acids. The germline CDR1 and CDR2 sequences are MNHEY and SMNVEV (reference sequence). Original data processing: How many nucleated cells were present was estimated from reference gene primer amplification. Only in-frame clones appear in the TCRdb table, and some are missing; sequencing was by immunoSEQ multiplex PCR. That table furnishes V, J and clone size, whereas the DNA furnished D and trimming. The data show some 200,000 clones, around 80% seen once. The receptor was derived from a woman in her seventies with acute or convalescent COVID-19. Sequencing was carried out using peripheral blood. The gene calls are TRBV27 and TRBJ1-2; 7 positions agree with TRBD1. The CDR3 spells CASRDRDSANYGYTF. The CDR3 bases are TGTGCCAGCAGGGACCGGGACAGCGCTAACTATGGCTACACCTTC.